The entry that follows covers one TCR beta chain sequence. Antigen unknown. This entry comes from a study of shared clonotypes between healthy human individuals. Study-level points and caveats: Relative to clonotypes present in all four donors, those not shared had lower generation probabilities.

V dropped 6 bases and J dropped 2; count of bases not matched to a gene: 5. Germline CDR1 is MNHNY and CDR2 is SVGAGI (reference sequence). The CDR3 sequence is 14 residues long. The protocol was immunoSEQ multiplex PCR, while the TCRdb copy is restricted to in-frame clones and leaves out a portion. The sample consists of about 2 million clones, 95% of them appearing once. Sequencing was carried out using naive CD4+ T cells sorted from blood. Subset meaning: CD45RA+ positively selected. The TCR was taken from a man aged 18 to 30 in good health. The rearrangement links TRBV6-6 to TRBJ1-1; 8 bases match TRBD1. CDR3 residues: CASRFQGANTEAFF. DNA of the CDR3: TGTGCCAGCAGGTTCCAGGGGGCAAACACTGAAGCTTTCTTT.